The next 23 T cell receptor beta chains were all read from a single sample in a study of blood T cells in healthy people across ages. A J-beta primer mix and a sample-barcoded 5' primer were used in a second PCR of roughly 6 to 12 cycles. TCRdb called the 5' RACE reads again in MiXCR, with one record for every CDR3 protein. The sample records fewer than 1 million distinct CDR3 sequences, around 45% being singletons. The sequenced sample consisted of blood. The receptor source for this set is a man between 60 and 75 years old in good health.

This clonotype was seen only a few times. V is TRBV2 and J is TRBJ2-3, with a possible D match to TRBD2 (5 bases). This CDR3 region has 13 residues. With 0 bases removed from V and 6 bases from J, the gap between germline ends came to 7 bases. The germline gives CDR1 SNHLY, CDR2 FYNNEI. CDR3 loop: CASSEAPGDTQYF. For the CDR3, the DNA is TGTGCCAGCAGTGAAGCTCCGGGGGATACGCAGTATTTT. Complete variable domain (other parts from reference TRBV2 and TRBJ2-3): EPEVTQTPSHQVTQMGQEVILRCVPISNHLYFYWYRQILGQKVEFLVSFYNNEISEKSEIFDDQFSVERPDGSNFTLKIRSTKLEDSAMYFCASSEAPGDTQYFGPGTRLTVL.

The genes are TRBV7-2 and TRBJ2-5; D is possibly TRBD2 (5 bases). The J call is uncertain, as TRBJ2-4 better fits the DNA end. Germline CDR1 SGHTA, CDR2 FQGNSA. This CDR3 comprises 14 residues. CDR3 protein: CASSLSGTKNIQYF. The CDR3 coding sequence is TGTGCCAGCAGCTTAAGCGGTACCAAAAACATTCAGTACTTC.

A single count supports this clonotype. CDR3 DNA sequence: TGCAGTGCTAACCCGGGACTAGCATACAATGAGCAGTTCTTC. Protein sequence: CSANPGLAYNEQFF. This chain uses TRBV20-1 with TRBJ2-1; TRBD2 aligns across 9 bases. The CDR3 length is 14 residues. After removal of 4 bases from V and 4 bases from J, the junction contained 5 bases not matched to a gene. CDR1 and CDR2 (germline): DFQATT, SNEGSKA (reference sequence).

J is TRBJ2-7 and V is TRBV7-9; D gene ambiguous. V was shortened by 5 bases and J by 0 bases, with 11 bases between the two germline ends. Per the germline V gene, CDR1 is SEHNR and CDR2 is FQNEAQ (reference sequence). The CDR3 extends over 14 amino acids. This CDR3 is CASSPWTDSYEQYF. CDR3 in DNA: TGTGCCAGCAGCCCTTGGACGGACTCCTACGAGCAGTACTTC. The entire variable domain, with the rest obtained from reference TRBV7-9 and TRBJ2-7, is as follows: DTGVSQNPRHKITKRGQNVTFRCDPISEHNRLYWYRQTLGQGPEFLTYFQNEAQLEKSRLLSDRFSAERPKGSFSTLEIQRTEQGDSAMYLCASSPWTDSYEQYFGPGTRLTVT.

In this sample, this clonotype turned up once. V usage is TRBV15 and J usage is TRBJ2-3; unclear D gene. Germline V gene sequence: CDR1 LNHNV, CDR2 YYDKDF (reference sequence). Trimming shortened V by 0 bases and J by 2 bases, and 6 bases separated the two germline ends. The CDR3 runs to 14 residues. In nucleotides, the CDR3 is TGTGCCACCAGCAGAGACATTTTCACAGATACGCAGTATTTT. This encodes CATSRDIFTDTQYF.

This clonotype was seen a few times. The chain couples TRBV20-1 to TRBJ2-5; a weak D match, TRBD2 (6 bases). The J call may not be correct, given that the DNA end is closer to TRBJ2-7. In germline, CDR1 is DFQATT, CDR2 SNEGSKA (reference sequence). This CDR3 has 13 amino acids. In DNA form, the CDR3 reads TGCAGTGCTAGAGATCCGGGGGTCTACGAGCAGTACTTC. Residues: CSARDPGVYEQYF.

Only a few counts were recorded for this clonotype. V gene TRBV7-9 combines with J gene TRBJ2-7; either TRBD1 or TRBD2 may supply D (5 bases each). From germline, CDR1 is SEHNR and CDR2 FQNEAQ (reference sequence). The CDR3 spans 14 residues. The V and J ends lost 5 bases and 3 bases respectively, with 14 bases between them. DNA for the CDR3: TGTGCCAGCAGCCCGGCTGGGGGAATCTACGAGCAGTACTTC. It encodes CASSPAGGIYEQYF.

This clonotype was counted only a few times. The chain's CDR3 is CSADRDGQQETQYF. The CDR3 DNA reads TGCAGTGCTGACCGGGACGGACAACAAGAGACCCAGTACTTC. The chain carries TRBV20-1 and TRBJ2-5; either TRBD1 or TRBD2 may fit D (5 bases each). The germline gives CDR1 DFQATT, CDR2 SNEGSKA (reference sequence). The CDR3 totals 14 residues. Trimming left V 5 bases short and J 2 bases short, with 15 bases between.

J is TRBJ2-7 and V is TRBV6-2 or TRBV6-3; a possible D gene is TRBD1 (6 bases). The germline V gene encodes CDR1 MNHEY and CDR2 SVGEGT. Trimming shortened V by 5 bases and J by 11 bases, and 22 bases separated the two germline ends. The length of the CDR3 is 14 residues. This CDR3 is CASSRTAPPTREYF. The CDR3 coding sequence is TGTGCCAGCAGTCGGACAGCACCCCCTACGAGGGAGTACTTC.

This chain links TRBV7-2 with TRBJ2-7; 8 positions agree with TRBD1. Germline values: CDR1 SGHTA, CDR2 FQGNSA. Unmatched junction bases numbered 7, after V lost 6 bases and J lost 9 bases. This CDR3 comprises 12 residues. The CDR3 nucleotides read TGTGCCAGCAGGTCTACAGGGGGTCGGCAGTACTTC. Its translation is CASRSTGGRQYF.

This chain connects TRBV5-6 to TRBJ2-3; 8 positions agree with TRBD2. The CDR3 has 18 amino acids. The germline V gene has CDR1 SGHDT and CDR2 YYEEEE. Unmatched junction bases numbered 13, after V lost 0 bases and J lost 4 bases. Here the CDR3 reads CASSLDVRSGGRADTQYF. The CDR3 coding sequence is TGTGCCAGCAGCTTGGACGTTAGGAGCGGGGGCCGGGCAGATACGCAGTATTTT.

This clonotype was seen a few times. This sequence joins TRBV28 and TRBJ2-1; 11 positions agree with TRBD2. J gave up 5 bases and V 5 bases, and 5 bases lay outside the gene matches. Germline CDR1 reads MDHEN; CDR2 reads SYDVKM. The CDR3 consists of 15 residues. This CDR3 reads CASSRTSGSHNEQFF. CDR3 DNA: TGTGCCAGCAGTCGGACTAGCGGGTCTCACAATGAGCAGTTCTTC. The complete variable domain, with remaining parts taken from reference TRBV28 and TRBJ2-1, reads DVKVTQSSRYLVKRTGEKVFLECVQDMDHENMFWYRQDPGLGLRLIYFSYDVKMKEKGDIPEGYSVSREKKERFSLILESASTNQTSMYLCASSRTSGSHNEQFFGPGTRLTVL.

This clonotype was seen repeatedly, ten times or more. This chain links TRBV10-3 with TRBJ2-7; 7 bases line up with TRBD2. The junction had 1 base not matched to a gene; V was cut back by 0 bases and J by 5 bases. CDR1 is ENHRY and CDR2 is SYGVKD in the germline V gene. The length of the CDR3 is 13 residues. The CDR3, as DNA: TGTGCCATCAGTGAGTCGGCGGGGGACGAGCAGTACTTC. Amino acids: CAISESAGDEQYF.

The chain couples TRBV20-1 to TRBJ2-5; D possibly corresponds to TRBD2 (5 bases). The CDR3 runs to 13 residues. Germline V gives CDR1 DFQATT, CDR2 SNEGSKA (reference sequence). With 3 bases removed from V and 11 bases from J, the gap between germline ends came to 19 bases. CDR3: CSASNQANWEQYF. In DNA, the CDR3 is TGCAGTGCTAGCAACCAGGCGAACTGGGAGCAGTACTTC.

In this sample, this clonotype turned up many times. V and J are TRBV7-2 and TRBJ2-1; 7 bases match TRBD1. The V gene end was trimmed by 7 bases and the J gene end by 4 bases; junction bases not matched to a gene: 13. Germline V lookup: CDR1 SGHTA, CDR2 FQGNSA. The CDR3 contains 16 residues. The CDR3 DNA reads TGTGCCAGCAATTTAAAGGGGGCGGTACCTTACAATGAGCAGTTCTTC. Its translation: CASNLKGAVPYNEQFF.

This chain connects TRBV7-9 to TRBJ1-1; D may be TRBD1 (5 bases). CDR1 SEHNR and CDR2 FQNEAQ come from the germline V gene (reference sequence). Trimming cost V 2 bases and J 7 bases, with 11 bases left between them. The CDR3 totals 13 residues. The CDR3 region has the DNA TGTGCCAGCAGCTTAACTAGCCAGGGTGAAGCTTTCTTT. The encoded protein is CASSLTSQGEAFF.

This clonotype showed up just once. Germline and junction disagree at one end, which may indicate a read error. V is TRBV6-2 or TRBV6-3 and J is TRBJ2-1, with unresolved D. From germline, CDR1 is MNHEY and CDR2 SVGEGT. The CDR3 has 13 residues. The CDR3 DNA reads as TGTGCCAGCAGCCCTCCGGGCTACCATGAGCAGTTCTTC. It yields the protein CASSPPGYHEQFF.

This chain links TRBV30 with TRBJ1-2; possibly TRBD1 for D (6 bases). CDR3 length equals 12 residues. From germline, CDR1 is GTSNPN and CDR2 SVGIG (reference sequence). V was cut by 3 bases and J by 6 bases, with 11 bases left in between. The CDR3 region has the DNA TGTGCCTGGAGCCTGGGGGCACATGGCTACACCTTC. Translation gives CAWSLGAHGYTF. Combining the CDR3 with reference TRBV30 and TRBJ1-2 gives the whole variable domain SQTIHQWPATLVQPVGSPLSLECTVEGTSNPNLYWYRQAAGRGLQLLFYSVGIGQISSEVPQNLSASRPQDRQFILSSKKLLLSDSGFYLCAWSLGAHGYTFGSGTRLTVV.

This clonotype was seen once. The chain carries TRBV3-1 and TRBJ2-7, with 10 nucleotides matching TRBD2. The DNA matches TRBJ2-5 better at its end, which makes the J call doubtful. Looked up from germline, CDR1 is LGHDT and CDR2 is YNNKEL (reference sequence). The CDR3 spans 14 residues. The CDR3 sequence is CASSGLAVSQTQYF. As DNA, the CDR3 is TGTGCCAGCAGCGGACTAGCGGTGAGTCAGACCCAGTACTTC.

In its sample, this clonotype was seen a few times. The chain joins TRBV3-1 to TRBJ2-7; D is unresolved. Trimming stripped 1 base from V and 5 bases from J, with 12 bases between. Germline lookup yields CDR1 LGHDT and CDR2 YNNKEL (reference sequence). The CDR3 sequence is 14 residues long. The DNA for the CDR3 is TGTGCCAGCAGCCAAGTTTTTGGTTCCCACGAGCAGTACTTC. Translation: CASSQVFGSHEQYF.

This clonotype has a handful of counts. The rearrangement uses TRBV28 and TRBJ2-1; D perhaps matches TRBD2 (6 bases). CDR1 and CDR2 from the germline V gene are MDHEN and SYDVKM. The CDR3 extends over 17 amino acids. Trimming removed 10 bases at V and 3 bases at J, with 25 bases between. CDR3 protein: CAINRSGRSWDYNEQFF. The DNA of the CDR3 is TGTGCCATCAACCGCTCGGGGAGGTCTTGGGACTACAATGAGCAGTTCTTC.

V is TRBV2 and J is TRBJ2-5, with no clear D. Per the germline V gene, CDR1 is SNHLY and CDR2 is FYNNEI. The CDR3 has 13 residues. V was cut by 2 bases and J by 5 bases, with 9 bases left in between. This CDR3 is CASSEFSRETQYF. DNA of the CDR3: TGTGCCAGCAGTGAATTCAGTAGGGAGACCCAGTACTTC.

This clonotype was detected only a few times. The chain combines TRBV5-1 with TRBJ2-4, with D perhaps TRBD1 (6 bases). The DNA end is a closer match to TRBJ2-7, so the J assignment may be wrong. Per germline, CDR1 SGHRS and CDR2 YFSETQ. The CDR3 totals 12 residues. DNA of the CDR3: TGCGCCAGCAGCTTGCAGGGGACCGAGCAGTACTTC. This encodes CASSLQGTEQYF.